The clone carrying this T cell receptor (beta chain) was found once. The protocol was immunoSEQ multiplex PCR, while the TCRdb copy is restricted to in-frame clones and leaves out a portion. The table has about 130,000 clones, about 89% seen once. This entry is derived from a study of blood T cell repertoires in COVID-19. V was pared by 4 bases and J by 7 bases, with 16 bases between. Germline loops: CDR1 SNHLY, CDR2 FYNNEI. The CDR3 is 14 residues long. The clonotype was recovered from a man aged 50 to 59 with active or convalescent COVID-19. Sequencing used peripheral blood. J is TRBJ1-2 and V is TRBV2; D is unclear. The CDR3 reads CASSASNSAGGYTF. CDR3 bases: TGTGCCAGCAGTGCCTCTAACTCAGCGGGTGGCTACACCTTC.